This T cell receptor beta chain was identified in a study of beta chain features in type 1 diabetes. Study-level findings and limits: In every one of the four CD4+ subsets, TCRB CDR3s were moderately but significantly shorter in Type 1 diabetes patients. Healthy donors had naive, central memory and Treg TCRB repertoires that appeared less similar than those seen among patients.

The V and J ends lost 5 bases and 3 bases, in that order; junction bases with no gene match: 4. The CDR3 totals 14 residues. Germline V gene sequence: CDR1 MGHRA, CDR2 YSYEKL. This clone came up a few times. The target antigen is unknown. Populations obtained by sorting all exceeded 98% purity. The isolated RNA, all of it, was reverse transcribed, so expressed TCRB transcripts were what got sequenced. Assay: immunoSEQ multiplex PCR; the TCRdb copy retains only in-frame clones and omits some. Of roughly 150,000 clones in the sample, 7.8% were seen once. The sequenced sample was central memory CD4+ T cells from blood. This clonotype was obtained from a middle-aged woman with type 1 diabetes. This chain links TRBV4-1 with TRBJ2-5; 9 bases line up with TRBD1. The CDR3 sequence: CASSKRQGEETQYF. Here the CDR3 DNA reads TGCGCCAGCAGCAAACGACAGGGGGAAGAGACCCAGTACTTC.